A single count supports the clone carrying this TCR beta chain. Its antigen is not known. This entry belongs to a study of shared clonotypes between healthy human individuals. Study in general: Donor composition was two women and three men, aged 18 to 49. Study-level points and caveats: Compared with clonotypes that all four donors shared, non-shared clonotypes had lower generation probabilities. The sharing of approximately 4.6% of naive CD4 clonotypes was seen across several donors.

TCRdb's copy holds only in-frame clones and misses some; the assay was immunoSEQ multiplex PCR. The table records 1.5 million to 2.5 million clones, roughly 95% of them present only once. CD8 cells classed as naive were CD45RO-negative and positively selected for CCR7, excluding terminally differentiated effector memory CD45RA+ cells. The sample comprised naive CD8+ T cells sorted from blood. The sequence was obtained from a man aged 18 to 29 in good health.

The CDR3 here is CASLKENYGYTF. The CDR3 nucleotides read TGTGCCAGCCTGAAAGAGAACTATGGCTACACCTTC. The V gene is TRBV2, the J gene TRBJ1-2; D gene ambiguous. V lost 8 bases, J lost 2 bases, and 9 bases lay in between. Germline CDR1 and CDR2: SNHLY and FYNNEI. The CDR3 totals 12 residues.